A selection of T cell receptor beta chains follows, all from one sample in a study of shared T cell receptors in the human thymus. The protocol was immunoSEQ multiplex PCR, while the TCRdb copy is restricted to in-frame clones and leaves out a portion. The table includes about 400,000 clones, 95% detected once. The specimen sequenced was thymocytes. The receptors originated from a human donor. The CDR3 runs from the conserved cysteine through the conserved F or W. D genes are given only for firm matches. Rows may omit the clone size; those that give it use once, few, many or a size class.

j_call clone_size d_call v_call cdr3_aa cdr3_nt
TRBJ2-4 . . TRBV6-5 CASTRRQGGKNIQYF TGTGCCAGCACCCGCCGACAGGGAGGGAAAAACATTCAGTACTTC
TRBJ1-2 . . TRBV18 CASSRKAGPWGYTF TGTGCCAGCTCACGAAAGGCAGGACCTTGGGGCTACACCTTC
TRBJ2-3 . TRBD2 TRBV19 CASSMGDYRTDTQYF TGTGCCAGTAGTATGGGGGACTACAGGACAGATACGCAGTATTTT
TRBJ1-6 . TRBD1 TRBV30 CAWSVQDIGQGETPLHF TGTGCCTGGAGTGTACAGGATATCGGGCAGGGGGAAACACCCCTCCACTTT
TRBJ1-5 . . TRBV7-3 CASSPGPIASNQPQHF TGTGCCAGCAGCCCAGGACCGATAGCGAGCAATCAGCCCCAGCATTTT
TRBJ2-1 once TRBD2 TRBV5-1 CASSPATPIAGTYNEQFF TGCGCCAGCAGCCCCGCTACCCCGATAGCGGGAACCTACAATGAGCAGTTCTTC
TRBJ2-7 . TRBD1 TRBV7-9 CASSGDRGTYEQYF TGTGCCAGCAGCGGGGACAGGGGAACCTACGAGCAGTACTTC
TRBJ2-3 . . TRBV5-5 CASSLIAWLRTTYPTDTQYF TGTGCCAGCAGCTTGATTGCATGGCTCAGGACTACCTACCCCACAGATACGCAGTATTTT
TRBJ1-2 . . TRBV15 CATSRDHGGHSYGYTF TGTGCCACCAGCAGAGATCACGGGGGGCACAGCTATGGCTACACCTTC
TRBJ2-1 . TRBD2 TRBV6-6 CASSRGLAGGSVEQFF TGTGCCAGCAGTCGGGGACTAGCGGGAGGGTCGGTTGAGCAGTTCTTC
TRBJ2-5 . TRBD2 TRBV6-6 CASSKSGTIGETQYF TGTGCCAGCTCAAAAAGCGGGACCATCGGAGAGACCCAGTACTTC
TRBJ1-1 . . TRBV5-6 CASSRAQGPLNTEAFF TGTGCCAGCAGCCGAGCCCAGGGGCCTTTGAACACTGAAGCTTTCTTT
TRBJ2-4 once . TRBV5-1 CASSVQGAKNIQYF TGCGCCAGCAGCGTGCAGGGGGCCAAAAACATTCAGTACTTC
TRBJ2-5 . . TRBV7-2 CASSLVQPETQYF TGTGCCAGCAGCTTAGTCCAGCCAGAGACCCAGTACTTC
TRBJ2-1 . . TRBV2 CASRAPPNEQFF TGTGCCAGCAGGGCCCCTCCCAATGAGCAGTTCTTC
TRBJ2-1 . TRBD2 TRBV19 CASSPGLAGGPDNEQFF TGTGCCAGTAGTCCGGGACTAGCGGGAGGGCCCGACAATGAGCAGTTCTTC
TRBJ1-2 . . TRBV13 CASSLDPTAGYTF TGTGCCAGCAGCTTAGACCCAACCGCTGGCTACACCTTC
TRBJ2-7 . . TRBV28 CASQPGVAPYEQYF TGTGCCAGTCAACCGGGGGTAGCCCCCTACGAGCAGTACTTC
TRBJ2-3 . . TRBV5-5 CASSGTEGGTDTQYF TGTGCCAGCAGCGGCACGGAGGGTGGGACAGATACGCAGTATTTT
TRBJ2-7 . TRBD1 TRBV7-9 CASSKGQGDYEQYF TGTGCCAGCAGCAAGGGACAGGGAGACTACGAGCAGTACTTC
TRBJ2-7 . . TRBV28 CASSDRQDPYEQYF TGTGCCAGCAGTGACCGACAGGACCCCTACGAGCAGTACTTC
TRBJ2-5 . . TRBV19 CASSIDQGGETQYF TGTGCCAGTAGTATAGATCAGGGAGGAGAGACCCAGTACTTC
TRBJ1-2 . TRBD1 TRBV29-1 CSVSGTGEAYGYTF TGCAGCGTCTCCGGGACAGGGGAGGCCTATGGCTACACCTTC
TRBJ2-1 . . TRBV28 CASSSRSSYNEQFF TGTGCCAGCAGTTCCAGGAGCTCCTACAATGAGCAGTTCTTC
TRBJ2-1 . . TRBV14 CASSQVSAGLRGNEQFF TGTGCCAGCAGCCAAGTATCTGCGGGGCTTCGGGGTAATGAGCAGTTCTTC
TRBJ2-3 . . TRBV19 CASSIERIGPDTDTQYF TGTGCCAGTAGTATAGAACGTATAGGGCCCGACACAGATACGCAGTATTTT
TRBJ2-7 . . TRBV27 CASSPMSEKYEQYF TGTGCCAGCAGTCCAATGTCGGAGAAGTACGAGCAGTACTTC
TRBJ2-7 . . TRBV5-1 CASSSAYEQYF TGCGCCAGCAGCTCCGCCTACGAGCAGTACTTC
TRBJ1-1 . TRBD1 TRBV6-1 CASRDRDGAFF TGTGCCAGCAGAGACAGGGATGGAGCTTTCTTT